Listed below are T cell receptor beta chains from one sample, sequenced in a study of Ad26.COV2.S vaccination and SARS-CoV-2 variants. TCRdb's table, derived via immunoSEQ multiplex PCR, lists solely in-frame clones and lacks some. The sample yields about 410,000 clones, roughly nine tenths seen once. Source: peripheral blood, taken in a trial of Ad26.COV2.S vaccine versus placebo. These receptor sequences come from a person between 18 and 65 years old who received the Ad26.COV2.S COVID-19 vaccine or a placebo. CDR3s include the opening cysteine and the closing phenylalanine or tryptophan.

v_gene: TRBV5-1; j_gene: TRBJ2-3; CDR3aa: CASSTGQGGTDTQYF
v_gene: TRBV6-5; j_gene: TRBJ2-2; CDR3aa: CASKAGTSSTGELFF
v_gene: TRBV5-4; j_gene: TRBJ2-7; CDR3aa: CASSSEGVYEQYF
v_gene: TRBV7-9; j_gene: TRBJ2-1; CDR3aa: CASSSPSGAGNEQFF
v_gene: TRBV4-1; j_gene: TRBJ2-7; CDR3aa: CASSQEGGIYEQYF
v_gene: TRBV3-1/TRBV3-2; j_gene: TRBJ2-3; CDR3aa: CASSLAGDTDTQYF
v_gene: TRBV9; j_gene: TRBJ2-1; CDR3aa: CASSVVGREDNEQFF
v_gene: TRBV6-4; j_gene: TRBJ2-7; CDR3aa: CASSYSAGFEQYF
v_gene: TRBV9; j_gene: TRBJ2-3; CDR3aa: CASNNARGGLLWPTDTQYF
v_gene: TRBV29-1; j_gene: TRBJ1-1; CDR3aa: CSVEDGNRGTEAFF
v_gene: TRBV4-1; j_gene: TRBJ2-5; CDR3aa: CASSPSGGVTQYF
v_gene: TRBV6-5; j_gene: TRBJ1-3; CDR3aa: CASSLGTAGGNTIYF
v_gene: TRBV6-6; j_gene: TRBJ2-2; CDR3aa: CASSYSSRGNTGELFF
v_gene: TRBV6-6; j_gene: TRBJ2-7; CDR3aa: CASSPGQFGLYEQYF
v_gene: TRBV7-9; j_gene: TRBJ1-3; CDR3aa: CASTPPGNSNTIYF
v_gene: TRBV18; j_gene: NA; CDR3aa: CASSPPAGETAIQYF
v_gene: TRBV3-1/TRBV3-2; j_gene: TRBJ2-2; CDR3aa: CASSLFPGLATNTGELFF
v_gene: TRBV4-1; j_gene: TRBJ1-6; CDR3aa: CASSQDRGMNSPLHF
v_gene: TRBV27; j_gene: TRBJ1-1; CDR3aa: CASSRTGMFTEAFF
v_gene: TRBV4-3; j_gene: TRBJ2-7; CDR3aa: CASSLWRSGQSNEQYF
v_gene: TRBV10-2; j_gene: TRBJ1-6; CDR3aa: CASSESGVTNNSPLHF
v_gene: TRBV5-1; j_gene: TRBJ2-1; CDR3aa: CASSSTGGPYNEQFF
v_gene: TRBV18; j_gene: TRBJ1-1; CDR3aa: CASLEGRNTEAFF
v_gene: TRBV5-4; j_gene: TRBJ2-7; CDR3aa: CASSSDREEQYF
v_gene: TRBV27; j_gene: TRBJ1-1; CDR3aa: CASSLTVNTEAFF